One T cell receptor beta chain is described in this entry. Antigen specificity is unknown. Trimming left V 7 bases short and J 5 bases short, with 8 bases between. Germline CDR1 SGHTA, CDR2 FQGNSA. CDR3 size: 11 residues. For every donor, a draw yielded 8.5 to 10 milliliters of peripheral blood. Researchers isolated at least 7 million PBMCs per sample. The entry originates in a study of blood T cells in healthy people across ages. Study conclusions and caveats: Per million T cells, the diversity of TCR beta decreased roughly linearly as age advanced.

A sample-barcoded 5' primer and a J-beta primer mix were used in a second PCR of roughly 7 to 11 cycles. Each single sample gave us at least 2.5 million CDR3-containing paired-end reads. Using its own MiXCR run on the 5' RACE reads, TCRdb lists one record per CDR3 protein. The sample shows about 1.8 million distinct CDR3 sequences, about 50% of them seen only once. Sequencing input: blood. V is TRBV7-2 and J is TRBJ1-2; D remains ambiguous. The source is a woman aged 40-49 years in good health. For the CDR3, the DNA is TGTGCCAGCATCCATTTTTATGGCTACACCTTC. This translates into CASIHFYGYTF. Full variable domain (outside the CDR3, taken from reference TRBV7-2 and TRBJ1-2): GAGVSQSPSNKVTEKGKDVELRCDPISGHTALYWYRQSLGQGLEFLIYFQGNSAPDKSGLPSDRFSAERTGGSVSTLTIQRTQQEDSAVYLCASIHFYGYTFGSGTRLTVV.